Given below is one TCR beta chain in context. Antigen specificity is unknown. This CDR3 contains 14 residues. Per germline, CDR1 MGHDK and CDR2 SYGVNS. V was shortened by 7 bases and J by 3 bases, with 16 bases between the two germline ends. Only in-frame clones appear in the TCRdb table, and some are missing; sequencing was by immunoSEQ multiplex PCR. Of 81,000 or so clones listed, about 93% are singletons. This entry is derived from a study of graft-versus-host responses after intestinal transplantation. The sequencing used unstimulated CD8+ T cells sorted from spleen or lymph node cells, collected before transplant. V is TRBV25-1 and J is TRBJ2-7, with a tentative D call TRBD2 (5 bases). The sequence came from a human donor who was the organ donor for an intestinal transplant. CDR3 residues: CASTGDGGDYEQYF. The DNA for the CDR3 is TGTGCCAGCACCGGGGATGGAGGAGACTACGAGCAGTACTTC.